This T cell receptor (beta chain) originates from a study of T-cell memory formation after mild COVID-19. The study's findings and limits: A subset of responding clones appeared in pre-infection memory, suggesting cross-reactive memory joined.

This CDR3 is 14 amino acids long. CDR1 and CDR2 (germline): SNHLY, FYNNEI. The germline V and J ends were trimmed by 6 bases and 3 bases, with 13 bases remaining between them. In its sample, this clonotype was seen a few times. Its antigen is undetermined. TCRdb analysed the 5' RACE reads with MiXCR anew, one entry per CDR3 protein. The sample has about 270,000 distinct CDR3 sequences; about a sixth are singletons. The sequencing input was PBMCs or a T cell subset sorted from them (not recorded which). The receptor was derived from a man aged 18 to 29 who had mild COVID-19 (a few samples of this study predate the infection). Cell type and time point are not known. V is TRBV2 and J is TRBJ2-3; D unclear. The CDR3 bases are TGTGCCAGCAGGTTAAGGGTCAATACAGATACGCAGTATTTT. This codes for CASRLRVNTDTQYF.